One sample yielded the 17 T cell receptor beta chains listed below, sequenced in a study of shared clonotypes between healthy human individuals. In the naive CD8 group, cells lacked CD45RO and were positively selected for CCR7, so terminally differentiated effector memory CD45RA+ cells were left out. The data were produced by immunoSEQ multiplex PCR, yet TCRdb's version contains in-frame clones alone and is incomplete. The top ten clones hold about 1.7% of a sample with around 1.9 million clones, 85% to 95% of them seen once. Sequencing was performed on naive CD8+ T cells from PBMCs. These receptors were obtained from a man aged 18 to 29 in good health. Some clones in this sample may be carry-over from other donors' samples.

This clone came up once. This chain links TRBV9 with TRBJ2-7; D tentatively fits TRBD1 or TRBD2 (5 bases each). This CDR3 has 14 residues. Between the trimmed V and J ends, which lost 4 bases and 3 bases, there was a span of 14 bases. From germline, CDR1 is SGDLS and CDR2 YYNGEE. The CDR3 nucleotides read TGTGCCAGCAGCCCCCCGGGGCGATTCTACGAGCAGTACTTC. It codes for CASSPPGRFYEQYF.

The chain is built from TRBV6-6 and TRBJ1-5, with D unclear. The CDR3 has 13 amino acids. V gave up 5 bases and J gave up 5 bases, with 10 bases separating them. CDR1 and CDR2 from the germline V gene are MNHNY and SVGAGI (reference sequence). Here the CDR3 reads CASSGQNYQPQHF. The CDR3 DNA is TGTGCCAGCAGTGGGCAGAATTATCAGCCCCAGCATTTT.

The J gene is TRBJ2-1, the V gene TRBV9; 7 positions agree with TRBD2. The germline V gene has CDR1 SGDLS and CDR2 YYNGEE. After removal of 3 bases from V and 9 bases from J, the junction contained 12 bases not matched to a gene. This CDR3 region has 15 residues. The CDR3 nucleotides read TGTGCCAGCAGCGGCGGGGGTCTTGGTCGGGGTGAGCAGTTCTTC. Amino acids: CASSGGGLGRGEQFF.

The CDR3 nucleotides are TGTGCCAGCAGGGAAATGGTTACCAACACCGGGGAGCTGTTTTTT. Encoded protein: CASREMVTNTGELFF. The gene calls are TRBV27 and TRBJ2-2, with D hard to call. V was pared by 6 bases and J by 2 bases, with 13 bases between. The CDR3 spans 15 residues. Germline CDR1 reads MNHEY; CDR2 reads SMNVEV (reference sequence).

This rearrangement joins TRBV7-9 to TRBJ1-4; TRBD1 matches at 10 bases. Unmatched junction bases numbered 7, after V lost 5 bases and J lost 7 bases. Germline values: CDR1 SEHNR, CDR2 FQNEAQ (reference sequence). The CDR3 runs 15 residues. The CDR3 DNA sequence: TGTGCCAGCAGCCGTAGACAGGGGGCGGTTGAAAAACTGTTTTTT. This sequence encodes CASSRRQGAVEKLFF.

This chain connects TRBV7-9 to TRBJ1-1, with D unresolved. The CDR3 spans 13 residues. CDR1 is SEHNR and CDR2 is FQNEAQ in the germline V gene (reference sequence). Trimming took off 6 bases at V and 4 bases at J, with 12 bases between the two ends. The CDR3 loop reads CASRIEGFTEAFF. CDR3 DNA sequence: TGTGCCAGCAGGATCGAGGGTTTCACTGAAGCTTTCTTT.

This sequence joins TRBV28 and TRBJ1-2, with no clear D. There are 15 residues in the CDR3. Germline CDR1 MDHEN, CDR2 SYDVKM. Trimming stripped 5 bases from V and 2 bases from J, with 15 bases between. CDR3 in amino acids: CASSPLSYTNYGYTF. Here the CDR3 DNA reads TGTGCCAGCAGTCCCCTATCGTATACGAACTATGGCTACACCTTC.

The sample holds one count of this clone. The rearrangement joins TRBV5-1 to TRBJ2-7; 8 bases match TRBD1. V lost 4 bases and J lost 1; bases outside the gene matches: 4. The CDR3 extends over 14 amino acids. Germline assignment: CDR1 SGHRS and CDR2 YFSETQ. CDR3 residues: CASSPRDRSYEQYF. The DNA of the CDR3 is TGCGCCAGCAGCCCCAGGGACAGGTCCTACGAGCAGTACTTC. Using reference TRBV5-1 and TRBJ2-7 for the parts outside the CDR3, the full variable domain is KAGVTQTPRYLIKTRGQQVTLSCSPISGHRSVSWYQQTPGQGLQFLFEYFSETQRNKGNFPGRFSGRQFSNSRSEMNVSTLELGDSALYLCASSPRDRSYEQYFGPGTRLTVT.

Worth noting for this clone: The sample holds other DNA sequences that translate to the same CDR3. The chain couples TRBV19 to TRBJ2-2; no clear D gene. The CDR3 loop spans 11 amino acids. Germline CDR1 reads LNHDA; CDR2 reads SQIVND (reference sequence). V gave up 5 bases and J gave up 8 bases, with 6 bases separating them. The CDR3 loop is CASSAGGELFF. The CDR3 DNA reads as TGTGCCAGTAGTGCTGGAGGGGAGCTGTTTTTT.

This chain uses TRBV5-1 with TRBJ2-3, with TRBD2 identical over 8 bases. V dropped 0 bases and J dropped 3; count of bases not matched to a gene: 6. This CDR3 has 16 residues. Germline V gene lookup returns CDR1 SGHRS and CDR2 YFSETQ. In DNA, the CDR3 is TGCGCCAGCAGCTTGGTCGGACTAGCTGGGACAGATACGCAGTATTTT. This encodes CASSLVGLAGTDTQYF.

The chain carries TRBV6-1 and TRBJ1-2; 7 bases map to TRBD1. V lost 3 bases and J lost 1; bases outside the gene matches: 5. Germline CDR1 reads MNHNS; CDR2 reads SASEGT. This CDR3 comprises 15 residues. The CDR3 reads CASSDWDSFNYGYTF. The CDR3 DNA is TGTGCCAGCAGTGATTGGGACAGCTTTAACTATGGCTACACCTTC.

The count of this clone is one. The V call is TRBV20-1, the J call TRBJ2-1; D gene ambiguous. V was trimmed by 6 bases and J by 5 bases, leaving 8 bases between them. Germline V lookup: CDR1 DFQATT, CDR2 SNEGSKA (reference sequence). CDR3 size: 11 residues. The CDR3 sequence: CSATEHNEQFF. The CDR3 DNA reads as TGCAGTGCGACTGAACACAATGAGCAGTTCTTC.

The V and J genes are TRBV28 and TRBJ2-7, with 8 nucleotides matching TRBD2. V was clipped by 11 bases and J by 7 bases; unmatched bases: 16. This CDR3 spans 14 amino acids. Germline-derived CDR1 and CDR2 are MDHEN and SYDVKM. This CDR3 reads CASEVSGGPGEQYF. CDR3 in DNA: TGTGCCTCGGAAGTTTCGGGAGGGCCAGGGGAGCAGTACTTC.

The chain is built from TRBV7-2 and TRBJ2-3, with D possibly TRBD2 on 5 matching bases. CDR1 and CDR2 from the germline V gene are SGHTA and FQGNSA. Trimming removed 5 bases at V and 2 bases at J, with 20 bases between. The CDR3 loop spans 17 amino acids. The CDR3 reads CASSTTPRELLTDTQYF. The CDR3 nucleotides read TGTGCCAGCAGCACTACGCCCCGGGAACTACTCACAGATACGCAGTATTTT.

This sequence joins TRBV7-2 and TRBJ2-5; possibly TRBD2 for D (5 bases). From germline, CDR1 is SGHTA and CDR2 FQGNSA. The CDR3 runs 15 residues. Between the trimmed V and J ends, which lost 4 bases and 5 bases, there was a span of 17 bases. The CDR3 DNA follows: TGTGCCAGCAGCTCCGAGTTACTAGTCTGGGAGACCCAGTACTTC. It is translated as CASSSELLVWETQYF.

V usage is TRBV11-2 and J usage is TRBJ2-7; no reliable D call. Trimming took 2 bases from V and 6 from J, leaving 23 bases between them. The CDR3 is 17 amino acids. From germline, CDR1 is SGHAT and CDR2 FQNNGV. The CDR3 protein is CASSLWVGPSESSEQYF. CDR3 DNA sequence: TGTGCCAGCAGCTTATGGGTAGGACCGTCAGAATCTAGCGAGCAGTACTTC.

V and J are TRBV28 and TRBJ1-1; D might be TRBD1 (5 bases). The V end was cut by 2 bases, the J end by 4 bases, with 14 bases between. CDR3 size: 15 residues. The V gene's germline CDR1 is MDHEN and CDR2 SYDVKM. For the CDR3, the DNA is TGTGCCAGCAGTTTAAGGTCGGACGGGGGCACTGAAGCTTTCTTT. It encodes CASSLRSDGGTEAFF.